The clone carrying this T cell receptor (beta chain) appeared a few times. This sample was included in a study of blood T cell repertoires in COVID-19. Per germline, CDR1 SGHRS and CDR2 YFSETQ. J lost 7 bases, V lost 2 bases, and 8 bases had no gene match. The CDR3 loop spans 17 amino acids. TCRdb's copy holds only in-frame clones and misses some; the assay was immunoSEQ multiplex PCR. The sample lists about 250,000 clones; roughly 83% were seen once. The J gene is TRBJ2-2, the V gene TRBV5-1; 13 bases are a match to TRBD2. Input material: peripheral blood. This clonotype was obtained from a man older than 75 with acute or convalescent COVID-19. CDR3 in amino acids: CASSFGLAGVLNGELFF. CDR3 DNA: TGCGCCAGCAGCTTCGGACTAGCGGGGGTACTTAACGGGGAGCTGTTTTTT.